This TCR beta chain was obtained from a study of post-analysis software for immune sequencing data. The wider study: In terms of disease course, relapsing-remitting, secondary progressive and progressive-relapsing multiple sclerosis were included. Whole-study results and caveats: In patients, about 5 TRBV segments were more frequent than in controls, with TRBV5-6, TRBV5-1 and TRBV20-1 among them.

Sequencing libraries made from TCR beta cDNA carried unique molecular identifiers. From the PCR reads, TCRdb called clonotypes with MiXCR, one entry per CDR3 protein. The data show a few hundred thousand distinct CDR3 sequences, with over 30% seen just once and 6% to 9% held by the top ten. This CDR3 is 15 amino acids long. The V end lost 1 base, the J end lost 5 bases, and 14 bases lay between the germline ends. This clonotype appeared a few times. Its cognate antigen is unknown. The receptor comes from a girl aged 2 to 10 with multiple sclerosis. V and J are TRBV12-3 or TRBV12-4 and TRBJ1-1; TRBD1 is a possible D gene (6 bases). The material sequenced was blood. The DNA of the CDR3 is TGTGCCAGCAGTTTAGACCAGGGGTTGGGGACTGAAGCTTTCTTT. Protein product: CASSLDQGLGTEAFF.